This entry is about one T cell receptor (beta chain). The data derive from a study of cytomegalovirus exposure and HLA in healthy donors. Germline CDR1 MNHEY, CDR2 SVGAGI. The CDR3 covers 15 residues. V dropped 8 bases and J dropped 0; count of bases not matched to a gene: 7. Only in-frame clones appear in the TCRdb table, and some are missing; sequencing was by immunoSEQ multiplex PCR. The table records roughly 100,000 clones, less than 95% of them present only once. The rearrangement links TRBV6-5 to TRBJ2-1; 7 bases line up with TRBD2. This TCR was sampled from a woman younger than 35 in good health and CMV-seronegative. The sample comprised PBMCs. CDR3 loop: CASSPRTSSYNEQFF. CDR3 nucleotides: TGTGCCAGCTCACCCCGGACTAGCTCCTACAATGAGCAGTTCTTC.